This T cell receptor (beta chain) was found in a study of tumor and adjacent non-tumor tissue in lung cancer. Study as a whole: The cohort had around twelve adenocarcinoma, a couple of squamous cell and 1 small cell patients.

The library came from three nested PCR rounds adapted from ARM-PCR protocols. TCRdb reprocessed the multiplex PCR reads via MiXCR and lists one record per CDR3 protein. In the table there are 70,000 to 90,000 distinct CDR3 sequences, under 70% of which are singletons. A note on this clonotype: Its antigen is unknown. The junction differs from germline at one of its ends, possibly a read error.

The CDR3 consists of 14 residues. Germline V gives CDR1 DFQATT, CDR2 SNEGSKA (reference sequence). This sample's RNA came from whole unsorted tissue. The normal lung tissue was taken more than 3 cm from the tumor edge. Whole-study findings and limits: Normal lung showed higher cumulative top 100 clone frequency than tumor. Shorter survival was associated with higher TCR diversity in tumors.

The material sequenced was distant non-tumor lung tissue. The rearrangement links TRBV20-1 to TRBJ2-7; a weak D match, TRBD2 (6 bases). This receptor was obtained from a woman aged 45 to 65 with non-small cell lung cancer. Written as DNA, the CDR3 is TGTAGTGCCAACAAGGAGGGCGTGGGATACGAGCAGTACTTC. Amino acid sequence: CSANKEGVGYEQYF.